These T cell receptor beta chains were read from a single sample in a study of cytomegalovirus exposure and HLA in healthy donors. Sequencing was performed with immunoSEQ multiplex PCR; in TCRdb, only in-frame clones are kept and a portion is missing. The table shows about 180,000 clones, with roughly 87% occurring only once. Sequencing input: PBMCs. These TCRs come from a man aged 35-49 years in good health and CMV-seronegative. Each CDR3 is given with its conserved first and last residue. Each record gives: J gene, clone size, V gene, D gene, CDR3 DNA, CDR3 protein. The D gene is left open where the match is weak. Size is stated for part of the rows, as once, few or many counts, or as a class when the clone is expanded.

TRBJ1-5 | . | TRBV7-2 | TRBD1 | TGTGCCAGCAGCGCTCAACAGGGGTTCAATCAGCCCCAGCATTTT | CASSAQQGFNQPQHF
TRBJ1-1 | . | TRBV28 | . | TGTGCCAGCTGCCTAACGGGGGAACTATTTTTCACTGAAGCTTTCTTT | CASCLTGELFFTEAFF
TRBJ1-1 | . | TRBV7-9 | TRBD1 | TGTGCCAGCAGCCCCCAGGGACAGACACTCACGAACACTGAAGCTTTCTTT | CASSPQGQTLTNTEAFF
TRBJ2-1 | . | TRBV5-1 | TRBD2 | TGCGCCAGCAGCTACAGCGGGGGGCCGGGGGAGCAGTTCTTC | CASSYSGGPGEQFF
TRBJ1-5 | . | TRBV6-5 | . | TGTGCCAGCAGTGACGGAGGATCGGGTCAGCCCCAGCATTTT | CASSDGGSGQPQHF
TRBJ1-3 | . | TRBV28 | TRBD1 | TGTGCCAGCACCCCTTATTCCTGGGACAGGTACTCTGGAAACACCATATATTTT | CASTPYSWDRYSGNTIYF
TRBJ2-3 | . | TRBV7-3 | TRBD2 | TGTGCCAGCAGCATGGGACTAGCGGGGGGGCGAGATACGCAGTATTTT | CASSMGLAGGRDTQYF
TRBJ2-3 | . | TRBV9 | TRBD1 | TGTGCCAGCAACGAGGGACAGGGGTCACTCACAGATACGCAGTATTTT | CASNEGQGSLTDTQYF
TRBJ2-3 | . | TRBV9 | TRBD2 | TGTGCCAGCAGCGTAGTGGGGGGGAGCACAGATACGCAGTATTTT | CASSVVGGSTDTQYF
TRBJ2-7 | . | TRBV5-1 | . | TGCGCCAGCAGCTTGGTGTCCGGCAGGGTCTCCTACGAGCAGTACTTC | CASSLVSGRVSYEQYF
TRBJ2-3 | . | TRBV7-2 | . | TGTGCCAGCAGCTTGGAGTACGCGGGAGATACGCAGTATTTT | CASSLEYAGDTQYF
TRBJ2-7 | . | TRBV13 | TRBD2 | TGTGCCAGCAACAACCGACTAGCCCCTACCTACGAGCAGTACTTC | CASNNRLAPTYEQYF
TRBJ2-1 | . | TRBV7-9 | TRBD2 | TGTGCCAGCAGCCGCGGACTAGCGGGAGTCGTTGGGGAGCAGTTCTTC | CASSRGLAGVVGEQFF
TRBJ2-3 | . | TRBV2 | . | TGTGCCAGCAGCGCCCACGCGGGACCCACAGATACGCAGTATTTT | CASSAHAGPTDTQYF
TRBJ1-3 | . | TRBV5-1 | . | TGCGCCAGCAGCTCACTAGGGCTCTCTGGAAACACCATATATTTT | CASSSLGLSGNTIYF
TRBJ1-2 | . | TRBV7-8 | TRBD1 | TGTGCCAGCAGCCTGACCTCAGGGGGCTTTTATGGCTACACCTTC | CASSLTSGGFYGYTF
TRBJ1-1 | few | TRBV30 | . | TGTGCCTGGAATAGGGGCATCAACACTGAAGCTTTCTTT | CAWNRGINTEAFF
TRBJ2-2 | . | TRBV5-6 | TRBD1 | TGTGCCAGCAGCTCAAACAGGGGTGCCGGGGAGCTGTTTTTT | CASSSNRGAGELFF
TRBJ2-7 | . | TRBV5-4 | TRBD2 | TGTGCCAGCAGCCCTCCTGGGACTAGCGGTAAGGACGAGCAGTACTTC | CASSPPGTSGKDEQYF
TRBJ2-1 | . | TRBV25-1 | TRBD1 | TGTGCCAGCAGTGAAGCCGGGACAGGGGATCGGTATGAGCAGTTCTTC | CASSEAGTGDRYEQFF
TRBJ1-5 | few | TRBV6-1 | TRBD1 | TGTGCCACCTGCCTGGACAGGGGCAATCAGCCCCAGCATTTT | CATCLDRGNQPQHF
TRBJ2-3 | . | TRBV7-3 | . | TGTGCCAGCAGTTCGATCGGGGCAGATACGCAGTATTTT | CASSSIGADTQYF
TRBJ2-6 | . | TRBV11-2 | TRBD1 | TGTGCCAGCAGCCCAAGGGGTGGGGGACAGGGTCCCGGGGCCAACGTCCTGACTTTC | CASSPRGGGQGPGANVLTF
TRBJ2-7 | . | TRBV5-1 | TRBD1 | TGCGCCAGCGGCACAGGGGGCGGATACGAGCAGTACTTC | CASGTGGGYEQYF
TRBJ1-5 | . | TRBV6-5 | TRBD1 | TGTGCCAGCAGCCCTGGACAGGGGACTCAGCCCCAGCATTTT | CASSPGQGTQPQHF
TRBJ2-1 | . | TRBV7-2 | . | TGTGCCAGCAGCCAAGACCCGGCCCGGGGAGGTGAGCAGTTCTTC | CASSQDPARGGEQFF